Below, 27 T cell receptor beta chains from the same sample are listed, as sequenced in a study of T cell clonotyping in hematopoietic cell transplantation. The method was immunoSEQ multiplex PCR; TCRdb's version includes in-frame clones alone and lacks a portion of them. The sample consists of approximately 20,000 clones, roughly 88% of them appearing once. Regarding time point: recipient sample about 28 days before transplant, after cytoreduction. The sample was peripheral blood mononuclear cells, taken before stem cell transplant. The receptors were sampled from a man aged 45-65 years with acute myeloid leukemia. Some clones in this sample may be carry-over from other donors' samples.

The chain joins TRBV9 to TRBJ2-1; 9 bases map to TRBD2. The germline V gene has CDR1 SGDLS and CDR2 YYNGEE. The CDR3 loop spans 15 amino acids. V lost 0 bases, J lost 4 bases, and 2 bases stayed unmatched. CDR3 region: CASSVGGGAYNEQFF. CDR3 in DNA: TGTGCCAGCAGCGTAGGCGGGGGGGCTTACAATGAGCAGTTCTTC.

The chain recombines TRBV5-1 with TRBJ1-1; D is undetermined. Germline V gene data show CDR1 as SGHRS and CDR2 as YFSETQ. Between the trimmed V and J ends, which lost 1 base and 0 bases, there was a span of 7 bases. This CDR3 spans 14 amino acids. Written as DNA, the CDR3 is TGCGCCAGCAGCTTGCATGGAATGAACACTGAAGCTTTCTTT. Its protein product is CASSLHGMNTEAFF.

The rearrangement links TRBV6-6 to TRBJ1-4, with D possibly TRBD1 on 6 matching bases. The CDR3 totals 15 residues. Deletions cut 2 bases from V and 12 bases from J, with 19 bases between. Germline values: CDR1 MNHNY, CDR2 SVGAGI (reference sequence). In DNA form, the CDR3 reads TGTGCCAGCAGTTACCCGACAGGACCAACGGGGGAACTGTTTTTT. Translated: CASSYPTGPTGELFF.

This clone was seen only a few times. This chain joins TRBV9 and TRBJ2-5; 9 nucleotides match TRBD2. Germline V gives CDR1 SGDLS, CDR2 YYNGEE. CDR3 size: 16 residues. V dropped 2 bases and J dropped 1; count of bases not matched to a gene: 6. CDR3 sequence reads: CASSVGGGGAQETQYF. The CDR3 DNA sequence: TGTGCCAGCAGCGTGGGTGGCGGGGGGGCCCAAGAGACCCAGTACTTC. Based on the CDR3 plus reference TRBV9 and TRBJ2-5, the full variable domain is DSGVTQTPKHLITATGQRVTLRCSPRSGDLSVYWYQQSLDQGLQFLIQYYNGEERAKGNILERFSAQQFPDLHSELNLSSLELGDSALYFCASSVGGGGAQETQYFGPGTRLLVL.

V is TRBV5-4 and J is TRBJ1-2; D is uncertain. Trimming left V 5 bases short and J 0 bases short, with 17 bases between. CDR1 and CDR2 from the germline V gene are SGHNT and YYREEE (reference sequence). This CDR3 contains 16 residues. For the CDR3, the DNA is TGTGCCAGCAGTCCCGGACGTAGACTAGCTAACTATGGCTACACCTTC. Translation: CASSPGRRLANYGYTF.

The chain combines TRBV19 with TRBJ1-5; tentative D call: TRBD1 (6 bases). Germline values: CDR1 LNHDA, CDR2 SQIVND (reference sequence). Trimming stripped 6 bases from V and 3 bases from J, with 18 bases between. This CDR3 is 16 amino acids long. CDR3 amino acids: CASSPTGHFDNQPQHF. For the CDR3, the DNA is TGTGCCAGTAGCCCTACAGGGCATTTCGACAATCAGCCCCAGCATTTT.

The chain combines TRBV27 with TRBJ1-1, with 8 positions matching TRBD1. Germline-derived CDR1 and CDR2 are MNHEY and SMNVEV (reference sequence). This CDR3 has 18 amino acids. V lost 5 bases and J lost 0; bases outside the gene matches: 14. CDR3 loop: CASSPRDRWDHMNTEAFF. The CDR3 bases are TGTGCCAGCAGTCCGCGGGACAGGTGGGACCACATGAACACTGAAGCTTTCTTT.

The chain joins TRBV5-5 to TRBJ1-1; possibly TRBD1 for D (5 bases). This CDR3 is built from 11 residues. Germline CDR1 and CDR2: SGHKS and YYEKEE (reference sequence). V lost 1 base and J lost 8, with 6 bases in between. The chain's CDR3 is CASSLWGEAFF. CDR3 bases: TGTGCCAGCAGCTTGTGGGGGGAAGCTTTCTTT.

The rearrangement joins TRBV4-3 to TRBJ2-7; no firm D call. The CDR3 length is 14 residues. With 0 bases removed from V and 0 bases from J, the gap between germline ends came to 6 bases. Germline V CDR1 and CDR2: LGHNA, YSLEER. The CDR3 DNA follows: TGCGCCAGCAGCCAAGAACGTAACTCCTACGAGCAGTACTTC. As protein: CASSQERNSYEQYF.

The chain recombines TRBV11-3 with TRBJ2-3; 7 positions agree with TRBD2. Trimming took 2 bases from V and 1 from J; bases not matched to a gene: 3. The germline CDR1 and CDR2 sequences are SGHNT and YENEEA. The CDR3 totals 15 residues. The CDR3 loop reads CASSLLSGGTDTQYF. The CDR3 nucleotides are TGTGCCAGCAGCTTATTAAGCGGGGGCACAGATACGCAGTATTTT.

V gene TRBV29-1 combines with J gene TRBJ2-1; D unresolved. This CDR3 region has 10 residues. V lost 3 bases and J 8 bases, leaving 5 bases between the germline ends. Germline values: CDR1 SQVTM, CDR2 ANQGSEA. DNA of the CDR3: TGCAGCGTTGATATCTATGAGCAGTTCTTC. Translating gives CSVDIYEQFF.

This chain uses TRBV4-3 with TRBJ1-4, with D hard to call. This CDR3 contains 16 residues. Germline values: CDR1 LGHNA, CDR2 YSLEER. V dropped 0 bases and J dropped 4 bases, with 12 bases sitting between them. CDR3 DNA sequence: TGCGCCAGCAGCCAAGATGGGCAGGCTTTTAATGAAAAACTGTTTTTT. It yields the protein CASSQDGQAFNEKLFF.

The J gene is TRBJ2-7, the V gene TRBV5-8; 12 nucleotides line up with TRBD1. V dropped 2 bases and J dropped 6; count of bases not matched to a gene: 6. The CDR3 totals 15 residues. Germline CDR1 SGHTS, CDR2 YDEGEE. The CDR3 loop is CASSLKGTGGGEQYF. Written as DNA, the CDR3 is TGTGCCAGCAGCTTAAAAGGGACAGGGGGCGGCGAGCAGTACTTC.

The V call is TRBV10-3, the J call TRBJ2-5; 10 positions match TRBD1. Germline CDR1 and CDR2: ENHRY and SYGVKD. Trimming removed 6 bases from V and 5 bases from J; junction bases left unmatched: 0. The CDR3 covers 12 residues. CDR3 in DNA: TGTGCCATCAGGGGACAGGGGGAGACCCAGTACTTC. Translated: CAIRGQGETQYF.

V gene TRBV7-2 combines with J gene TRBJ1-5, with D unclear. Germline assignment: CDR1 SGHTA and CDR2 FQGNSA. With 0 bases removed from V and 1 base from J, the gap between germline ends came to 1 base. The CDR3 consists of 13 residues. The CDR3 protein is CASSLASNQPQHF. DNA for the CDR3: TGTGCCAGCAGCTTAGCGAGCAATCAGCCCCAGCATTTT.

This sequence joins TRBV28 and TRBJ2-7; D remains ambiguous. Trimming pared 2 bases from V and 6 bases from J, leaving 11 bases between. Per germline, CDR1 MDHEN and CDR2 SYDVKM. The CDR3 contains 13 residues. Written as DNA, the CDR3 is TGTGCCAGCAGTTTAAGCCCTGGGCCCGAGCAGTACTTC. Protein sequence: CASSLSPGPEQYF.

The chain employs TRBV11-2 and TRBJ1-1, with 7 bases matching TRBD1. CDR3 length: 14 residues. J was trimmed by 12 bases and V by 0 bases; bases with no gene match: 10. The germline V gene encodes CDR1 SGHAT and CDR2 FQNNGV. This CDR3 reads CASSLDPQGGSPFF. The CDR3 DNA reads TGTGCCAGCAGCTTAGATCCCCAGGGGGGGTCGCCTTTCTTT.

V is TRBV5-6 and J is TRBJ1-2, with D maybe TRBD1 (5 bases). The CDR3 contains 11 residues. V gave up 3 bases and J gave up 5 bases, with 5 bases separating them. Germline CDR1 SGHDT, CDR2 YYEEEE. CDR3 residues: CASSSGYGYTF. As DNA, the CDR3 is TGTGCCAGCAGCTCAGGGTATGGCTACACCTTC.

V usage is TRBV5-6 and J usage is TRBJ2-5; tentatively, D is TRBD2 (6 bases). CDR3 length: 13 residues. Between the trimmed V and J ends, which lost 4 bases and 1 base, there was a span of 8 bases. The germline V gene has CDR1 SGHDT and CDR2 YYEEEE. For the CDR3, the DNA is TGTGCCAGCAGCCTGCGGGGCCAAGAGACCCAGTACTTC. Its translation: CASSLRGQETQYF.

This clone appeared once. The chain carries TRBV6-5 and TRBJ2-7; D may be TRBD2 (7 bases). Looked up from germline, CDR1 is MNHEY and CDR2 is SVGAGI. The CDR3 totals 15 residues. With 7 bases removed from V and 0 bases from J, the gap between germline ends came to 16 bases. The CDR3 loop is CASKGGWGPSYEQYF. The CDR3, as DNA: TGTGCCAGCAAGGGGGGGTGGGGCCCCTCCTACGAGCAGTACTTC.

The sample holds one count of this clone. This chain joins TRBV9 and TRBJ1-1, with D unresolved. Between the trimmed V and J ends, which lost 4 bases and 5 bases, there was a span of 15 bases. The CDR3 consists of 14 residues. Germline values: CDR1 SGDLS, CDR2 YYNGEE. The CDR3 is CASSPTGMWTEAFF. CDR3 in DNA: TGTGCCAGCAGCCCAACCGGAATGTGGACTGAAGCTTTCTTT.

This chain joins TRBV6-5 and TRBJ1-2; TRBD1 matches at 8 bases. CDR3 length: 14 amino acids. J was trimmed by 0 bases and V by 7 bases; bases with no gene match: 4. The germline V gene has CDR1 MNHEY and CDR2 SVGAGI. The CDR3 protein is CASIGQGANYGYTF. CDR3 DNA sequence: TGTGCCAGCATAGGACAGGGAGCTAACTATGGCTACACCTTC.

J is TRBJ1-2 and V is TRBV29-1, with 9 bases that match TRBD1. CDR3 length equals 11 residues. Unmatched junction bases numbered 3, after V lost 7 bases and J lost 6 bases. Germline lookup yields CDR1 SQVTM and CDR2 ANQGSEA. CDR3: CSAWTGDGYTF. CDR3 coding DNA: TGCAGCGCATGGACAGGGGATGGCTACACCTTC. The variable domain in full, completed from reference TRBV29-1 and TRBJ1-2, reads SAVISQKPSRDICQRGTSLTIQCQVDSQVTMMFWYRQQPGQSLTLIATANQGSEATYESGFVIDKFPISRPNLTFSTLTVSNMSPEDSSIYLCSAWTGDGYTFGSGTRLTVV.

The chain carries TRBV5-4 and TRBJ2-3; 10 bases fit TRBD2. With 4 bases clipped from V and 0 bases from J, the junction kept 5 bases outside the gene matches. CDR1 SGHNT and CDR2 YYREEE come from the germline V gene (reference sequence). The CDR3 spans 16 residues. The chain's CDR3 is CASSLAGAVSTDTQYF. The CDR3 DNA reads as TGTGCCAGCAGCCTAGCGGGGGCCGTTAGCACAGATACGCAGTATTTT.

This sequence joins TRBV10-1 and TRBJ2-7; no clear D. CDR1 is WNHNN and CDR2 is SYGVQD in the germline V gene (reference sequence). The length of the CDR3 is 13 residues. Trimming cost V 2 bases and J 5 bases, with 10 bases left between them. CDR3 bases: TGCGCCAGCAGTGAGGAATTAGGGAACGAGCAGTACTTC. It encodes CASSEELGNEQYF.

The chain links TRBV7-2 to TRBJ2-7, with 8 bases lining up with TRBD2. Germline CDR1 reads SGHTA; CDR2 reads FQGNSA. V trimming: 5 bases; J trimming: 3 bases; junction bases outside the gene matches: 9. This CDR3 spans 15 amino acids. CDR3 DNA: TGTGCCAGCAGCCCGATGGGCGGGGGGATCTACGAGCAGTACTTC. Protein product: CASSPMGGGIYEQYF.

The chain recombines TRBV6-6 with TRBJ2-5; TRBD1 matches 8 bases. CDR1 and CDR2 from the germline V gene are MNHNY and SVGAGI (reference sequence). This CDR3 is 15 amino acids long. V lost 0 bases and J lost 5; bases outside the gene matches: 5. CDR3: CASSYSRGRGETQYF. For the CDR3, the DNA is TGTGCCAGCAGTTACTCCAGGGGGCGCGGGGAGACCCAGTACTTC.